One sample yielded the 32 T cell receptor beta chains listed below, sequenced in a study of metastatic and nonmetastatic thyroid tumors (dated by TCRdb to between 2020 and 2021). Before undergoing thyroid surgery, none of the patients had been given any kind of treatment. Library preparation was by PCR. The sample was run on an Illumina HiSeq 4000. TCRdb reprocessing: public reads trimmed at Q25 with fastp, clones called with MiXCR, in-frame beta chains kept. This sample gives roughly 20,000 clones in total; more than 15% of them show up just once. The ten largest clones capture 2.7% of the sample. The sequencing sample was made of adjacent normal tissue. These receptors all stem from a male donor with papillary thyroid cancer or a benign thyroid nodule (not recorded which). Some clones in this sample may be carry-over from other donors' samples.

This clone was found many times. The CDR3 here is CASSEMASSRAEKLFF. CDR3 nucleotides: TGTGCCAGCAGTGAAATGGCGAGCTCAAGGGCTGAAAAACTGTTTTTT. The V and J genes are TRBV2 and TRBJ1-4; D gene unclear. The V gene's germline CDR1 is SNHLY and CDR2 FYNNEI. This CDR3 has 16 amino acids. The V gene lost 2 bases and the J gene lost 7 bases, with 17 bases spanning the gap.

This clone has at least ten counts. The J gene is TRBJ2-1, the V gene TRBV7-9; 7 nucleotides line up with TRBD1. The CDR3 totals 15 residues. J gave up 4 bases and V 5 bases, and 8 bases lay outside the gene matches. The germline gives CDR1 SEHNR, CDR2 FQNEAQ (reference sequence). This CDR3 reads CASSLQGFGYNEQFF. The DNA for the CDR3 is TGTGCCAGCAGCCTACAGGGGTTCGGGTACAATGAGCAGTTCTTC.

By share, this clone ranks as medium-sized (0.01 to 0.1%). This rearrangement joins TRBV6-5 to TRBJ2-2; D not certain. V lost 2 bases and J lost 3, with 4 bases in between. This CDR3 spans 13 amino acids. Germline CDR1 reads MNHEY; CDR2 reads SVGAGI. The CDR3 loop is CASSYEHTGELFF. The CDR3 nucleotides read TGTGCCAGCAGTTACGAACACACCGGGGAGCTGTTTTTT.

This clone was found many times. A much larger clone differs by one base, so this may be a read error. The same CDR3 is also encoded by other DNA sequences in this sample. The gene calls are TRBV24-1 and TRBJ1-6; D possibly corresponds to TRBD1 (5 bases). Trimming took off 3 bases at V and 10 bases at J, with 12 bases between the two ends. Per the germline V gene, CDR1 is KGHDR and CDR2 is SFDVKD. The CDR3 runs to 14 residues. CDR3 amino acids: CATSDNSRASPLHF. The CDR3 nucleotides are TGTGCCACCAGTGATAACTCCAGGGCCTCACCCCTCCACTTT.

This clone has ten or more counts. The CDR3 DNA reads as TGTGCCAGTAACGTGGGAAATGAAAAACTGTTTTTT. Protein product: CASNVGNEKLFF. The chain is built from TRBV19 and TRBJ1-4, with D uncertain. The CDR3 length is 12 residues. Trimming shortened V by 7 bases and J by 5 bases, and 8 bases separated the two germline ends. Germline CDR1 reads LNHDA; CDR2 reads SQIVND (reference sequence).

Turning to this clone: The junction departs from the called germline gene at one end, perhaps through a read error. Additional DNA sequences in this sample encode the identical CDR3. The genes are TRBV6-6 and TRBJ2-7; 7 bases are a match to TRBD2. Germline assignment: CDR1 MNHNY and CDR2 SVGAGI (reference sequence). The CDR3 extends over 16 amino acids. CDR3 region: CASSYSGSSGHYEQYF. The CDR3 coding sequence is TGTGCCAGTAGTTACTCGGGATCTAGCGGACACTACGAGCAGTACTTC.

By share, this clone counts as medium-sized. The chain couples TRBV6-1 to TRBJ2-1; 7 nucleotides align to TRBD2. The V and J ends lost 4 bases and 4 bases, in that order; junction bases with no gene match: 4. There are 14 residues in the CDR3. Germline-derived CDR1 and CDR2 are MNHNS and SASEGT. The CDR3 DNA follows: TGTGCCAGCAGTGGAGCGGGGCCTTACAATGAGCAGTTCTTC. Protein: CASSGAGPYNEQFF.

This clone rates as medium-sized. The chain couples TRBV28 to TRBJ2-7; D perhaps matches TRBD2 (7 bases). This CDR3 has 16 amino acids. Germline V lookup: CDR1 MDHEN, CDR2 SYDVKM. Between the trimmed V and J ends, which lost 3 bases and 0 bases, there was a span of 15 bases. This chain's CDR3 is CASSFLEGGSSYEQYF. The DNA for the CDR3 is TGTGCCAGCAGTTTTCTTGAGGGGGGGAGCTCCTACGAGCAGTACTTC.

This clone was detected many times. J is TRBJ1-3 and V is TRBV20-1; a possible D gene is TRBD1 (5 bases). The CDR3 covers 16 residues. Germline loops: CDR1 DFQATT, CDR2 SNEGSKA (reference sequence). The V gene lost 5 bases and the J gene lost 2 bases, with 19 bases spanning the gap. CDR3 sequence (DNA): TGCAGTGCTCCCGCGGGGCGGTTAGGGGCTGGAAACACCATATATTTT. This sequence encodes CSAPAGRLGAGNTIYF.

This clone was seen a handful of times. A single base separates this from a much larger clone, so it may be a read error. Other DNA sequences within the sample encode an identical CDR3. CDR3: CASSLAYASNQPQHF. CDR3 nucleotides: TGCGCCAGCAGCTTAGCTTACGCAAGCAATCAGCCCCAGCATTTT. This chain links TRBV7-2 with TRBJ1-5; D gene uncertain. CDR3 length equals 15 residues. Per germline, CDR1 SGHTA and CDR2 FQGNSA.

This clone was seen many times. This rearrangement joins TRBV6-2 or TRBV6-3 to TRBJ1-5; D uncertain. CDR1 is MNHEY and CDR2 is SVGEGT in the germline V gene. This CDR3 is 12 amino acids long. V shed 7 bases and J shed 2 bases, with 6 bases lying between them. DNA of the CDR3: TGTGCCAGCACGGGTGGCAATCAGCCCCAGCATTTT. Its protein is CASTGGNQPQHF.

This clone was seen at least ten times. CDR3 nucleotide sequence: TGTGCCAGCAGCCCGCGGTTCCCACGAGAGACCCAGTACTTC. Translation gives CASSPRFPRETQYF. V is TRBV28 and J is TRBJ2-5; D remains unclear. The CDR3 length is 14 residues. Trimming removed 6 bases at V and 4 bases at J, with 15 bases between. Per germline, CDR1 MDHEN and CDR2 SYDVKM.

The chain has TRBV27 and TRBJ1-1, with D tentatively TRBD1 (5 bases). V lost 6 bases, J lost 0 bases, and 17 bases lay in between. Germline loops: CDR1 MNHEY, CDR2 SMNVEV (reference sequence). This CDR3 has 16 residues. In nucleotides, the CDR3 is TGTGCCAGCAGGGGAACAGGCGGCGGGATGAACACTGAAGCTTTCTTT. The encoded protein is CASRGTGGGMNTEAFF.

This chain uses TRBV10-1 with TRBJ2-7; 8 nucleotides match TRBD1. CDR3 length: 15 amino acids. Germline V gene data show CDR1 as WNHNN and CDR2 as SYGVQD (reference sequence). The junction had 12 bases not matched to a gene; V was cut back by 7 bases and J by 4 bases. CDR3: CASTPRAGGAYEQYF. CDR3 in DNA: TGCGCCAGCACCCCCCGGGCAGGGGGCGCTTACGAGCAGTACTTC.

This clone was detected a few times. This clone may be a read error of a much larger clone one base away. The rearrangement links TRBV6-1 to TRBJ2-1; 7 positions agree with TRBD2. Germline-derived CDR1 and CDR2 are MNHNS and SASEGT. The CDR3 totals 15 residues. V gave up 10 bases and J gave up 4 bases; unmatched junction bases: 13. The CDR3 DNA reads as TGTGCCAACACGCTCGGGGCGGGAGTTTACAATGAGCAGTTCTTC. Encoded protein: CANTLGAGVYNEQFF.

This clone was counted ten times or more. The chain links TRBV14 to TRBJ1-2; 7 nucleotides align to TRBD1. This CDR3 comprises 16 residues. Germline CDR1 and CDR2: SGHDN and FVKESK. V lost 0 bases, J lost 5 bases, and 9 bases stayed unmatched. In DNA, the CDR3 is TGTGCCAGCAGCCAAGATAAGGGGGACAGCATGTATGGCTACACCTTC. As protein: CASSQDKGDSMYGYTF.

Of note for this clone: Its ends do not fully match the called genes, so a read error is possible. The genes are TRBV4-3 and TRBJ1-1; 8 bases fit TRBD1. The CDR3 length is 15 residues. Germline V gene data show CDR1 as LGHNA and CDR2 as YSLEER. CDR3: CTSSHHRGRNTEAFF. The CDR3 DNA reads TGCACCAGCAGCCACCACAGGGGGAGGAACACTGAAGCTTTCTTT.

Details on this clone: Germline and junction disagree at one end, which may indicate a read error. The rearrangement uses TRBV6-2 or TRBV6-3 and TRBJ1-2; tentative D call: TRBD1 (6 bases). This CDR3 region has 12 residues. Per germline, CDR1 MNHEY and CDR2 SVGEGT. This chain's CDR3 is CAGGQNSYGYTF. CDR3 DNA: TGTGCCGGCGGACAGAACTCTTATGGCTACACGTTC.

This clone was observed a handful of times. An end of the junction differs from the germline gene, which may be a read error. Other DNA variants within this sample encode the same CDR3. V usage is TRBV10-3 and J usage is TRBJ2-1, with D possibly matching TRBD2 (6 bases). The CDR3 is made up of 13 amino acids. Per germline, CDR1 ENHRY and CDR2 SYGVKD. The CDR3 is CAISESLSGEQFF. The CDR3 DNA sequence: TGCGCCATCAGCGAGTCTTTGAGCGGGGAGCAGTTCTTC.

This chain connects TRBV20-1 to TRBJ2-3; D tentatively reads TRBD1 or TRBD2 (5 bases each). The CDR3 spans 17 residues. Looked up from germline, CDR1 is DFQATT and CDR2 is SNEGSKA (reference sequence). The V and J ends lost 3 bases and 1 base respectively, with 20 bases between them. CDR3 sequence reads: CSARGAILGDGTDTQYF. The CDR3 DNA is TGCAGTGCTAGGGGAGCTATCTTAGGGGATGGCACAGATACGCAGTATTTT.

The genes are TRBV5-1 and TRBJ1-1; maybe TRBD1 (5 bases). Germline V gene lookup returns CDR1 SGHRS and CDR2 YFSETQ. The CDR3 totals 14 residues. The V gene lost 4 bases and the J gene lost 3 bases, with 13 bases spanning the gap. CDR3 protein: CASSKTVGDTEAFF. The DNA for the CDR3 is TGCGCCAGCAGCAAGACGGTGGGGGACACTGAAGCTTTCTTT.

In this sample, this clone turned up a few times. V and J are TRBV6-1 and TRBJ2-1, with unresolved D. The CDR3 length is 13 residues. CDR1 and CDR2 (germline): MNHNS, SASEGT. V was clipped by 6 bases and J by 2 bases, with 8 bases between them. CDR3 protein: CASSDLAYNEQFF. The CDR3 DNA reads as TGTGCCAGCAGCGACTTAGCCTACAATGAGCAGTTCTTC.

This clone was recorded at least ten times. The rearrangement joins TRBV14 to TRBJ2-7; 7 positions match TRBD1. J was trimmed by 2 bases and V by 5 bases; bases with no gene match: 9. Germline lookup yields CDR1 SGHDN and CDR2 FVKESK. This CDR3 region has 15 residues. The CDR3 bases are TGTGCCAGCAGCGCTAGACAGGGCGAGCCCTACGAGCAGTACGTC. This encodes CASSARQGEPYEQYV.

This clone is labeled medium-sized. The chain combines TRBV12-3 or TRBV12-4 with TRBJ1-6; D is uncertain. Trimming removed 0 bases from V and 5 bases from J, with 8 bases in between. The CDR3 runs 15 residues. Here the CDR3 reads CASSLAWENNSPLHF. CDR3 bases: TGTGCCAGCAGTTTAGCATGGGAGAATAATTCACCCCTCCACTTT.

V and J are TRBV5-6 and TRBJ1-4, with TRBD1 matching over 7 bases. The V and J ends lost 1 base and 5 bases, in that order; junction bases with no gene match: 5. From germline, CDR1 is SGHDT and CDR2 YYEEEE. The CDR3 totals 15 residues. Written as DNA, the CDR3 is TGTGCCAGCAGCTTGTGGGGGACAGACAATGAAAAACTGTTTTTT. Protein sequence: CASSLWGTDNEKLFF.

This clone was counted ten times or more. This chain uses TRBV5-1 with TRBJ1-3; no clear D. Germline V lookup: CDR1 SGHRS, CDR2 YFSETQ. V was shortened by 0 bases and J by 1 base, with 11 bases between the two germline ends. The CDR3 runs 16 residues. The DNA of the CDR3 is TGCGCCAGCAGCTTGGAGGGAAGGGCGTCTGGAAACACCATATATTTT. The encoded protein is CASSLEGRASGNTIYF.

With respect to this clone: No conserved phenylalanine or tryptophan ends this CDR3, so it is likely a read error. Because the CDR3's place on the DNA is in doubt, the DNA is left out and the CDR3 is given as listed by TCRdb. J is TRBJ2-5 and V is TRBV7-2; the D call in the table, TRBD1, was not verified against the DNA. Per germline, CDR1 SGHTA and CDR2 FQGNSA. The CDR3 totals 16 residues, both ends included. The CDR3 protein is CASSPRGQGAVQTQHL.

Within the sample, this clone is medium-sized. V is TRBV6-2 or TRBV6-3 and J is TRBJ1-1; tentatively, D is TRBD1 (5 bases). From germline, CDR1 is MNHEY and CDR2 SVGEGT. The CDR3 has 17 residues. V lost 6 bases and J lost 1, with 21 bases in between. Written as DNA, the CDR3 is TGTGCCAGCAGCACCTACGGGAGCTACAGGTCGAACACTGAAGCTTTCTTT. It codes for CASSTYGSYRSNTEAFF.

By frequency in the sample, this clone is medium-sized (0.01 to 0.1%). This chain joins TRBV20-1 and TRBJ2-7; the match to TRBD1 covers 7 bases. Germline CDR1 reads DFQATT; CDR2 reads SNEGSKA (reference sequence). V trimming: 5 bases; J trimming: 5 bases; junction bases outside the gene matches: 9. This CDR3 is built from 13 residues. DNA of the CDR3: TGCAGTGCTCCAGAGACAGGGAGAAACGAGCAGTACTTC. Its protein product is CSAPETGRNEQYF.

As for this clone: The junction does not match germline at one end; this may be a read error. The chain joins TRBV6-1 to TRBJ2-2, with 10 bases identical to TRBD2. Germline CDR1 reads MNHNS; CDR2 reads SASEGT. The CDR3 has 15 amino acids. Here the CDR3 DNA reads TGCGCCAGCAGTAAGCGGGAGGGACGCACCGGGGAGCTGTTTTTT. Its translation: CASSKREGRTGELFF.

As to this clone: Compared with germline, one end of the junction differs, possibly owing to a read error. The chain is built from TRBV3-1 and TRBJ2-2; tentative D call: TRBD2 (5 bases). The germline CDR1 and CDR2 sequences are LGHDT and YNNKEL (reference sequence). The CDR3 has 15 residues. CDR3 residues: CASRGSVRASGELFF. CDR3 bases: TGTGCCAGCAGGGGTAGCGTGAGGGCATCCGGCGAGCTGTTTTTT.

V is TRBV2 and J is TRBJ2-7; 10 bases agree with TRBD1. V gave up 7 bases and J gave up 3 bases; unmatched junction bases: 15. Germline-derived CDR1 and CDR2 are SNHLY and FYNNEI. The length of the CDR3 is 17 residues. CDR3 sequence: CASIPGSRDRGIYEQYF. The CDR3 region has the DNA TGTGCCAGCATTCCTGGGTCGCGGGACAGGGGAATCTACGAGCAGTACTTC.